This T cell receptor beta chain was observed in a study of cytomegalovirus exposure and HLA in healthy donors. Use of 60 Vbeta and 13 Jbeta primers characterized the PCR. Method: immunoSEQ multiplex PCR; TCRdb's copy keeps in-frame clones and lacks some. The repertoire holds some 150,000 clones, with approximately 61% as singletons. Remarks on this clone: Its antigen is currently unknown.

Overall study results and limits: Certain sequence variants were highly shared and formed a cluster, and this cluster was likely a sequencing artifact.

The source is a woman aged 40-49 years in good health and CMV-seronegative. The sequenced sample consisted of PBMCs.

Here the CDR3 DNA reads TGCGCCAGCAGCCAAGTTGTAGCAACTAATGAAAAACTGTTTTTT. Its translation is CASSQVVATNEKLFF. The rearrangement links TRBV4-3 to TRBJ1-4; D ambiguous. V lost 1 base, J lost 0 bases, and 6 bases lay in between. The CDR3 is 15 amino acids. Germline assignment: CDR1 LGHNA and CDR2 YSLEER.